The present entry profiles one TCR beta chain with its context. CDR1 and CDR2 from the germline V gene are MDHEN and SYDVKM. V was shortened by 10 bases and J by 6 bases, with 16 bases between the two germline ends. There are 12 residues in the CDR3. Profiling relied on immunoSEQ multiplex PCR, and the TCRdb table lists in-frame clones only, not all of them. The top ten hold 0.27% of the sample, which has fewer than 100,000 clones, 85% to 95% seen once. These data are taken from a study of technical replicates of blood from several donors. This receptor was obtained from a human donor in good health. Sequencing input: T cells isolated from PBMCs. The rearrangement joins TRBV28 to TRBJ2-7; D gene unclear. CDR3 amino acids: CATQTRVPEQYF. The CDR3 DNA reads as TGTGCCACCCAAACACGGGTTCCCGAGCAGTACTTC.